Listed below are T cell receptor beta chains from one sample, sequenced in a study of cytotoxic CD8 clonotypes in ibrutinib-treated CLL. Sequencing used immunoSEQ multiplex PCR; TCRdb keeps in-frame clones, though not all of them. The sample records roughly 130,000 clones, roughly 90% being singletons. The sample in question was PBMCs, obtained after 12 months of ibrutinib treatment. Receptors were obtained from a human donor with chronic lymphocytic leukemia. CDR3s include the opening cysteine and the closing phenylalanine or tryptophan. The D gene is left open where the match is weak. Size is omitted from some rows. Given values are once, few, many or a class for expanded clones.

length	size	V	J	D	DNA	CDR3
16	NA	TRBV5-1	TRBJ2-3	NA	TGCGCCAGCAGCTTGTACAGCCGAGATCACACAGATACGCAGTATTTT	CASSLYSRDHTDTQYF
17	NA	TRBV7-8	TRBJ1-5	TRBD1	TGTGCCAGCAGCTTAGTGGGACAGGGAAAAGTAGATCAGCCCCAGCATTTT	CASSLVGQGKVDQPQHF
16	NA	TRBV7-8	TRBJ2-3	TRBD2	TGTGCCAGCAGCCCGCGGGGACTAGCGGTTACAGATACGCAGTATTTT	CASSPRGLAVTDTQYF
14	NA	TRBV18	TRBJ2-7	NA	TGTGCCAGCTCACCACTGAGGACTGTCCACGAGCAGTACTTC	CASSPLRTVHEQYF
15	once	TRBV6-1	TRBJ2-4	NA	TGTGCCAGCAGTGAATCCGGGGGCGTTCAAAACATTCAGTACTTC	CASSESGGVQNIQYF
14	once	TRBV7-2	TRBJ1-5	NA	TGTGCCAGCAGGTATTTAGGGACGGATCAGCCCCAGCATTTT	CASRYLGTDQPQHF
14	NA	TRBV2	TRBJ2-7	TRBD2	TGTGCCAGCGCCGGACTAGCGGAGTACTACGAGCAGTACTTC	CASAGLAEYYEQYF
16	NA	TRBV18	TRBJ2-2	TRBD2	TGTGCCAGCTCACGGACTAGCGGAACGAACACCGGGGAGCTGTTTTTT	CASSRTSGTNTGELFF
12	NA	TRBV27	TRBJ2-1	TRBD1	TGTGCCAGCAGTACAGGGGCAAATGAGCAGTTCTTC	CASSTGANEQFF
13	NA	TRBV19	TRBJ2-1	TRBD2	TGTGCCAGTAGCACAACACGGGGGGATGAGCAGTTCTTC	CASSTTRGDEQFF
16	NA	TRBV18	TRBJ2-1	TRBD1	TGTGCCAGCTCACGAAGGACAGGGAGCTCCTACAATGAGCAGTTCTTC	CASSRRTGSSYNEQFF
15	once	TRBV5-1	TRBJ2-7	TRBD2	TGCGCCAGCAGCTTGGGGGCGGGAGGGCCCCACGAGCAGTACTTC	CASSLGAGGPHEQYF
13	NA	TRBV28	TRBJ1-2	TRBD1	TGTGCCAGTAGGACAGGGGGGAATTATGGCTACACCTTC	CASRTGGNYGYTF
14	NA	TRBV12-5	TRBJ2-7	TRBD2	TGTGCTAGTGGTTTGTTGGCGGGGGGAACCGAGCAGTACTTC	CASGLLAGGTEQYF
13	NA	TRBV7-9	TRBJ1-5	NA	TGTGCCAGCAGCTCGGGGAACGATCAGCCCCAGCATTTT	CASSSGNDQPQHF
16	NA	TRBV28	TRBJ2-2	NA	TGTGCCAGCAGTCTAGAGGAGGACTACCCCACCGGGGAGCTGTTTTTT	CASSLEEDYPTGELFF
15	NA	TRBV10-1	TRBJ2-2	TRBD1	TGCGCCAGCAGCAACAGGGGGCTCGACACCGGGGAGCTGTTTTTT	CASSNRGLDTGELFF
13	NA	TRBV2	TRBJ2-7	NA	TGTGCCAGCAACCTTGCGGGAAGGGCGGAGCAGTACTTC	CASNLAGRAEQYF
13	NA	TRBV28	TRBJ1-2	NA	TGTGCCAGCAGCTTCCACAGATCCTATGGCTACACCTTC	CASSFHRSYGYTF
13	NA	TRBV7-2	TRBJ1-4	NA	TGTGCCAGCAGCTTACCCAATAATGAAAAACTGTTTTTT	CASSLPNNEKLFF
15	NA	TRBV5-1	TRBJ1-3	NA	TGCGCCAGCAGCTTGGCCTCTACAGTTGAAAACACCATATATTTT	CASSLASTVENTIYF
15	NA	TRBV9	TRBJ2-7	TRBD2	TGTGCCAGCAGCGCTAGCGGTTTGAGCTCCTACGAGCAGTACTTC	CASSASGLSSYEQYF
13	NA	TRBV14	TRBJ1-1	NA	TGTGCCAGCAGCGCCCGAGAATCCACTGAAGCTTTCTTT	CASSARESTEAFF
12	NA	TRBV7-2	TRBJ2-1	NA	TGTGCCAGCAGCTCGTATGGCAATGAGCAGTTCTTC	CASSSYGNEQFF
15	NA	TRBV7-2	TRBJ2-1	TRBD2	TGTGCCAGCAGCTCTCAACTAGCGGGAAGGAATGAGCAGTTCTTC	CASSSQLAGRNEQFF
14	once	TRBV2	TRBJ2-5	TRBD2	TGTGCCAGCAGTGAGGCGGGAGTAGAAGAGACCCAGTACTTC	CASSEAGVEETQYF
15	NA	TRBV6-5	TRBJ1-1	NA	TGTGCCAGCAGTACCATCAGCACCCTGAACACTGAAGCTTTCTTT	CASSTISTLNTEAFF
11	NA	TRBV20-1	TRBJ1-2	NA	TGCAGTGCTTCGGACAGCTATGGCTACACCTTC	CSASDSYGYTF
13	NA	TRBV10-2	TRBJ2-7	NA	TGCGCCAGCAGTGCCGGGAGCGACTACGAGCAGTACTTC	CASSAGSDYEQYF
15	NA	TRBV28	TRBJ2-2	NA	TGTGCCAGCAGTTTAATCTCCTCCTACACCGGGGAGCTGTTTTTT	CASSLISSYTGELFF
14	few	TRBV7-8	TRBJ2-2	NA	TGTGCCAGCAGCTACGGGAAGTTATCCGGGGAGCTGTTTTTT	CASSYGKLSGELFF
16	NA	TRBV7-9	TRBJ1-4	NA	TGTGCCAGCAGCTTTAAGGGTAGCACAACTAATGAAAAACTGTTTTTT	CASSFKGSTTNEKLFF
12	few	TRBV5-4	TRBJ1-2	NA	TGTGCCAGCAGCTTGGAGAAGTATGGCTACACCTTC	CASSLEKYGYTF
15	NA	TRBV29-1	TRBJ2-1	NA	TGCAGCGTTGAGGCCAGGAGGGCCATTCTGAATGAGCAGTTCTTC	CSVEARRAILNEQFF
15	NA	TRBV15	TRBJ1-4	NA	TGTGCCACCAGCAGAGATCCCGGAGGGAATGAAAAACTGTTTTTT	CATSRDPGGNEKLFF
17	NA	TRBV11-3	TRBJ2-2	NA	TGTGCCAGCAGCGACCAGAACCAGGGTGGGAACACCGGGGAGCTGTTTTTT	CASSDQNQGGNTGELFF
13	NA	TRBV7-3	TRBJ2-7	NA	TGTGCCAGCAGCTTAACCCCCGGGGTCGAGCAGTACTTC	CASSLTPGVEQYF
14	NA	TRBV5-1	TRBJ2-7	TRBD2	TGCGCCAGCAGCTTTGAGCGGGGCGACTACGAGCAGTACTTC	CASSFERGDYEQYF
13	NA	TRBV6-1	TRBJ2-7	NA	TGTGCCAGCAGTAAATTGACACACTACGAGCAGTACTTC	CASSKLTHYEQYF
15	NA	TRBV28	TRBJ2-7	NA	TGTGCCAGCAGTCCCCCCGGGGGAGCCTCCTACGAGCAGTACTTC	CASSPPGGASYEQYF
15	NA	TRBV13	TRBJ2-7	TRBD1	TGTGCCAGCAGGGGTACAGGGGCCCCGGCCTACGAGCAGTACTTC	CASRGTGAPAYEQYF
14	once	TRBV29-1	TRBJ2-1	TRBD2	TGCAGCGGGACTACGGGAGGTTTCTACAATGAGCAGTTCTTC	CSGTTGGFYNEQFF
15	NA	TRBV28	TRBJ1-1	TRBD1	TGTGCCAGCAGTAGGGGACAGCTCATGAACACTGAAGCTTTCTTT	CASSRGQLMNTEAFF
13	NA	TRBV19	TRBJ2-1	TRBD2	TGTGCCAGTGGGAGCGGGAGAGATAATGAGCAGTTCTTC	CASGSGRDNEQFF